The 20 T cell receptor beta chains below all came from one sample that was sequenced in a study of OX40 agonist ivuxolimab in advanced cancers. The data were produced by immunoSEQ multiplex PCR, yet TCRdb's version contains in-frame clones alone and is incomplete. The sample gives some 74,000 clones, about 92% of which show up once; approximately 0.3% is in the top ten. The starting material was CD4+ or CD8+ T cells sorted from blood, obtained in a trial of the OX40 agonist ivuxolimab. The receptors here all came from an adult with an advanced solid tumor such as melanoma, head and neck, liver or kidney cancer.

The CDR3 region is CASSLAPGPAEAFF. The CDR3 DNA reads TGTGCCAGCAGCTTAGCGCCGGGTCCAGCTGAAGCTTTCTTT. V gene TRBV7-8 combines with J gene TRBJ1-1; D unresolved. V was pared by 0 bases and J by 6 bases, with 11 bases between. The CDR3 has 14 residues. The germline gives CDR1 SGHVS, CDR2 FQNEAQ.

The rearrangement joins TRBV18 to TRBJ2-2; D gene unclear. CDR3 length equals 15 residues. Trimming left V 3 bases short and J 2 bases short, with 10 bases between. Germline-derived CDR1 and CDR2 are KGHSH and LQKENI. CDR3: CASSPPGVNTGELFF. CDR3 in DNA: TGTGCCAGCTCACCCCCCGGTGTTAACACCGGGGAGCTGTTTTTT.

The chain is built from TRBV4-1 and TRBJ1-2; a weak D match, TRBD1 (5 bases). The CDR3 length is 16 residues. Germline loops: CDR1 MGHRA, CDR2 YSYEKL. The ends were cut back, 0 bases at V and 8 bases at J, with 19 bases in the middle. CDR3 sequence: CASSQEGRATSIGYTF. The CDR3 coding sequence is TGCGCCAGCAGCCAAGAGGGCAGGGCGACTTCTATAGGCTACACCTTC.

The chain has TRBV5-8 and TRBJ2-5; a weak D match, TRBD1 (6 bases). Trimming removed 0 bases from V and 5 bases from J, with 17 bases in between. Germline CDR1 is SGHTS and CDR2 is YDEGEE. The CDR3 is 16 residues long. CDR3 coding DNA: TGTGCCAGCAGCTTGGCTCCGGTGCAGGGGCGGGAGACCCAGTACTTC. It specifies CASSLAPVQGRETQYF.

The chain carries TRBV6-6 and TRBJ2-1; 7 bases are a match to TRBD1. Losses at the gene ends were 5 bases for V and 16 bases for J; bases not matched to a gene: 8. The CDR3 sequence is 11 residues long. Germline V CDR1 and CDR2: MNHNY, SVGAGI (reference sequence). CDR3 in DNA: TGTGCCAGCAGTACCAGGGGGAGTGTATTCTTC. Encoded protein: CASSTRGSVFF.

For the CDR3, the DNA is TGTGCCAGCAGCTTAGGGGGTAGATCGACAGGGCAGAACACTGAAGCTTTCTTT. Encoded protein: CASSLGGRSTGQNTEAFF. The rearrangement uses TRBV7-8 and TRBJ1-1; 7 nucleotides line up with TRBD1. V dropped 1 base and J dropped 1; count of bases not matched to a gene: 12. The CDR3 extends over 18 amino acids. The germline V gene has CDR1 SGHVS and CDR2 FQNEAQ.

This clone was counted a few times. The chain recombines TRBV6-5 with TRBJ1-1; maybe TRBD1 (6 bases). Trimming took off 7 bases at V and 6 bases at J, with 15 bases between the two ends. Germline V gene data show CDR1 as MNHEY and CDR2 as SVGAGI. The CDR3 has 13 amino acids. The CDR3 sequence: CASTHRELPEAFF. The CDR3 coding sequence is TGTGCCAGCACGCACAGGGAATTACCTGAAGCTTTCTTT.

The V gene is TRBV19, the J gene TRBJ1-3; D uncertain. The CDR3 runs 12 residues. Germline CDR1 and CDR2: LNHDA and SQIVND (reference sequence). Deletions cut 6 bases from V and 0 bases from J, with 3 bases between. This CDR3 is CASSFSGNTIYF. The CDR3 DNA reads TGTGCCAGTAGCTTCTCTGGAAACACCATATATTTT.

V is TRBV18 and J is TRBJ1-5; D gene unclear. The germline CDR1 and CDR2 sequences are KGHSH and LQKENI. CDR3 length: 13 amino acids. V lost 6 bases to trimming and J lost 5 bases, with 11 bases between them. CDR3 nucleotide sequence: TGTGCCAGCTCGACGGGAGAGGATCAGCCCCAGCATTTT. Its translation: CASSTGEDQPQHF.

The chain links TRBV7-8 to TRBJ2-5, with no clear D. Germline V CDR1 and CDR2: SGHVS, FQNEAQ. The V gene lost 2 bases and the J gene lost 5 bases, with 18 bases spanning the gap. This CDR3 spans 16 amino acids. CDR3 sequence: CASSLLYGGVTETQYF. The CDR3 bases are TGTGCCAGCAGCTTACTTTATGGTGGGGTTACGGAGACCCAGTACTTC.

The rearrangement uses TRBV2 and TRBJ2-3; D unclear. Germline CDR1 SNHLY, CDR2 FYNNEI. The CDR3 totals 15 residues. The V end was cut by 5 bases, the J end by 0 bases, with 12 bases between. Written as DNA, the CDR3 is TGTGCCAGCAGTTCAACGACCGCTAGCACAGATACGCAGTATTTT. As protein: CASSSTTASTDTQYF.

V and J are TRBV30 and TRBJ1-5; D unresolved. The CDR3 length is 15 residues. CDR1 and CDR2 (germline): GTSNPN, SVGIG (reference sequence). The germline V and J ends were trimmed by 2 bases and 0 bases, with 11 bases remaining between them. This chain's CDR3 is CAWSRQELSNQPQHF. The CDR3 DNA reads as TGTGCCTGGAGTAGGCAGGAGCTTAGCAATCAGCCCCAGCATTTT.

This rearrangement joins TRBV6-1 to TRBJ2-5; D unresolved. Trimming left V 4 bases short and J 2 bases short, with 17 bases between. Germline V gene sequence: CDR1 MNHNS, CDR2 SASEGT. This CDR3 region has 16 residues. The CDR3 coding sequence is TGTGCCAGCAGTGCCCTCAGGACGACTTCTCAAGAGACCCAGTACTTC. This encodes CASSALRTTSQETQYF.

The rearrangement links TRBV2 to TRBJ2-2, with 10 bases identical to TRBD1. This CDR3 spans 17 amino acids. In germline, CDR1 is SNHLY, CDR2 FYNNEI. V shed 0 bases and J 7 bases; nucleotides not matched to a gene: 8. The CDR3 DNA sequence: TGTGCCAGCAGTGAAGCGCTTGGGACAGGGGACGGCGGGGAGCTGTTTTTT. Encoded protein: CASSEALGTGDGGELFF.

The rearrangement joins TRBV5-1 to TRBJ1-1; 10 bases match TRBD1. The germline gives CDR1 SGHRS, CDR2 YFSETQ. This CDR3 has 14 amino acids. With 4 bases clipped from V and 6 bases from J, the junction kept 6 bases outside the gene matches. Here the CDR3 DNA reads TGCGCCAGCAGCCCTGGACAGGGGGTGCCTGAAGCTTTCTTT. It yields the protein CASSPGQGVPEAFF.

V is TRBV7-8 and J is TRBJ2-3; no clear D. This CDR3 comprises 13 residues. CDR1 is SGHVS and CDR2 is FQNEAQ in the germline V gene. With 4 bases removed from V and 3 bases from J, the gap between germline ends came to 8 bases. This CDR3 is CASSSPRTDTQYF. CDR3 in DNA: TGTGCCAGCAGCTCTCCAAGAACAGATACGCAGTATTTT.

The chain carries TRBV11-2 and TRBJ2-2, with 8 bases aligning to TRBD1. This CDR3 has 17 residues. CDR1 and CDR2 (germline): SGHAT, FQNNGV. J lost 4 bases, V lost 4 bases, and 11 bases had no gene match. The CDR3 DNA sequence: TGTGCCAGCAGCTCCGGACAGGGCGTAATGGGCACCGGGGAGCTGTTTTTT. Amino acid sequence: CASSSGQGVMGTGELFF.

This chain uses TRBV10-3 with TRBJ2-5; D may be TRBD1 or TRBD2 (5 bases each). Germline V lookup: CDR1 ENHRY, CDR2 SYGVKD. Between the trimmed V and J ends, which lost 4 bases and 4 bases, there was a span of 16 bases. The CDR3 is 15 residues long. For the CDR3, the DNA is TGTGCCATCAGTGCTCCGGGGCAGAAGGGAGAGACCCAGTACTTC. Encoded protein: CAISAPGQKGETQYF.

This chain joins TRBV7-6 and TRBJ2-3; TRBD2 agrees at 8 bases. The CDR3 covers 17 residues. Germline lookup yields CDR1 SGHVS and CDR2 FNYEAQ. The J segment lost 2 bases and the V segment lost 4 bases, leaving 11 bases of the junction unmatched. CDR3 bases: TGTGCCAGCAGCTCCCGTGGTAGCGGGGCATACACAGATACGCAGTATTTT. It encodes CASSSRGSGAYTDTQYF.

This chain uses TRBV2 with TRBJ2-2, with D unclear. This CDR3 contains 14 residues. CDR1 is SNHLY, CDR2 FYNNEI, per germline. Trimming shortened V by 7 bases and J by 4 bases, and 13 bases separated the two germline ends. CDR3 sequence: CASNSGIRTGELFF. The CDR3 bases are TGTGCCAGCAATTCCGGCATTCGCACCGGGGAGCTGTTTTTT.